This TCR beta chain was recovered during a study of beta chain features in type 1 diabetes. Study-level points and caveats: Shortening that was moderate but significant affected the TCRB CDR3s of Type 1 diabetes patients in all four CD4+ subsets.

This clone has just a few counts. The antigen is undetermined. Between the trimmed V and J ends, which lost 4 bases and 4 bases, there was a span of 10 bases. The CDR3 extends over 12 amino acids. The V gene's germline CDR1 is GTSNPN and CDR2 SVGIG (reference sequence). The study reverse transcribed the entire isolated RNA, so it sequenced expressed TCRB transcripts. Assay: immunoSEQ multiplex PCR; the TCRdb copy retains only in-frame clones and omits some. This table has 300,000 to 450,000 clones, over 9.5% appearing once. This chain links TRBV30 with TRBJ1-1; TRBD1 might be the D (5 bases). The sequencing sample was made of naive CD4+ T cells from blood. The sequence derives from a woman in her late teens or twenties with type 1 diabetes. CDR3: CAWTGSGTEAFF. DNA for the CDR3: TGTGCCTGGACAGGGTCGGGCACTGAAGCTTTCTTT.